Listed below are T cell receptor beta chains from one sample, sequenced in a study of low-dose radiotherapy and immunotherapy resistance in tumors. TCRdb fed the reads into MiXCR, producing one record per CDR3 protein. The sample includes roughly 100,000 distinct CDR3 sequences, 20% of them seen just once. Sequenced material: PBMCs, taken after low-dose radiotherapy plus immunotherapy. The receptors here all came from a male donor with prostate cancer. CDR3s include the opening cysteine and the closing phenylalanine or tryptophan. Fields, in order: J gene, V gene, CDR3 protein.

>TRBJ1-6|TRBV12-3/TRBV12-4
CASRDPGQGTPLHF
>TRBJ2-2|TRBV3-1
CASSQSSGGARAGELFF
>TRBJ1-4|TRBV10-1
CASSDGGTGDEKLFF
>TRBJ2-2|TRBV11-3
CASSFEGGELFF
>TRBJ1-1|TRBV14
CASSQGPSGAPLSYSEAFF
>TRBJ2-5|TRBV19
CASSISAGARHF
>TRBJ1-1|TRBV4-2
CASTPKWGDTEAFF
>TRBJ2-2|TRBV5-1
CASSSGTGPGELFF
>TRBJ1-1|TRBV20-1
CSANGGSEAFF
>TRBJ2-2|TRBV2
CASSDSGQGTGELFF
>TRBJ1-6|TRBV6-5
CASSYGAGEGYNSPLHF
>TRBJ1-4|TRBV27
CASRGQSGYEKLFF
>TRBJ2-7|TRBV6-5
CASSKRDEQYF
>TRBJ2-1|TRBV4-1
CASSQRHRDNSYNEQFF
>TRBJ2-2|TRBV18
CASSPPQGPNTGELFF
>TRBJ1-6|TRBV28
CASSSKRPGQGKGSPLHF
>TRBJ1-5|TRBV28
CASSLLPFINQPQHF
>TRBJ2-3|TRBV6-6
CASSEDTDTQYF
>TRBJ1-3|TRBV3-1
CASSQGAWVPSGNTIYF
>TRBJ2-5|TRBV5-1
CASSLERGDGETQYF
>TRBJ2-2|TRBV19
CASRLAEEHRPGELFF
>TRBJ2-1|TRBV6-2/TRBV6-3
CASSYSDRGPYNEQFF
>TRBJ2-3|TRBV19
CASSRTVRTDTQYF
>TRBJ1-6|TRBV19
CASSIEDHSPLHF
>TRBJ1-2|TRBV7-2
CASSLRGAGVIGYTF
>TRBJ1-2|TRBV12-3/TRBV12-4
CASSLAFATF
>TRBJ2-2|TRBV12-3/TRBV12-4
CASRPFLSTGELFF
>TRBJ2-7|TRBV2
CASMGRGAPSYEQYF
>TRBJ1-2|TRBV24-1
CATSDPGQGNYGYTF
>TRBJ2-7|TRBV9
CASSPMRSGVVNEQYF
>TRBJ2-1|TRBV5-4
CASSSPGTAYNEQFF
>TRBJ2-7|TRBV29-1
CSVQGMISEQYF
>TRBJ1-5|TRBV20-1
CSAREVINQPQHF
>TRBJ2-2|TRBV7-8
CASSLILEATGELFF
>TRBJ2-7|TRBV11-2
CASSLEGRTYEQYF
>TRBJ2-1|TRBV7-9
CASSSYSNYNEQFF
>TRBJ2-5|TRBV19
CASSRWDRASETQYF
>TRBJ2-5|TRBV7-2
CASSQSGSVGETQYF
>TRBJ2-7|TRBV7-9
CASSWARYEQYF
>TRBJ1-2|TRBV4-1
CASSQGLARGENGYTF
>TRBJ2-2|TRBV6-2/TRBV6-3
CASSSLGGELFF
>TRBJ2-4|TRBV19
CASSTRTGAKNIQYF
>TRBJ2-1|TRBV10-3
CAISAERGAYNEQFF
>TRBJ1-4|TRBV27
CASSPGSGGHEKLFF
>TRBJ2-7|TRBV12-3/TRBV12-4
CASSDPNRGGPEQYF
>TRBJ2-7|TRBV5-4
CASSLADTGGYEQYF
>TRBJ2-7|TRBV10-2
CASSELGDSYEQYF
>TRBJ2-3|TRBV20-1
CSVSTGGADTQYF
>TRBJ1-4|TRBV2
CASRRSEKLFF
>TRBJ2-2|TRBV14
CASSRVYTGELFF
>TRBJ2-3|TRBV19
CASKQHSGGAADTQYF
>TRBJ2-7|TRBV5-1
CASSLRGTPYEQYF
>TRBJ2-7|TRBV10-3
CAISEVRVEQYF
>TRBJ2-7|TRBV14
CASSLTCLRLSYEQYF
>TRBJ2-7|TRBV28
CATQTGQLYEQYF
>TRBJ2-2|TRBV6-6
CASSYSGGTGELFF
>TRBJ2-6|TRBV20-1
CSALGQGTFAGANVLTF
>TRBJ1-5|TRBV20-1
CSAREGGQPQHF
>TRBJ2-7|TRBV19
CASSTANAGQLLFNMSEQYF
>TRBJ2-5|TRBV7-2
CASSFSPGLAGGTQYF